The clone carrying this TCR beta chain was seen at least ten times. Its antigen is not identified. Read sequence stops 3 residues before the CDR3 end, and the germline J gene provides the missing end. This entry is derived from a study of T cell clonality in common variable immunodeficiency. Study-wide points: Reportedly, TCR beta sequences from common variable immunodeficiency showed fewer deletions and N-nucleotide insertions. Compared with healthy controls, CVID subjects showed increased TCRbeta clonality, mostly in about a third.

Generated by immunoSEQ multiplex PCR, the TCRdb table keeps only in-frame clones and is missing some. The sample contains some 80,000 clones, none of them singletons. Germline assignment: CDR1 LNHDA and CDR2 SQIVND (reference sequence). The CDR3 runs 15 residues. Trimming cost V 6 bases and J 5 bases; bases outside gene matches: 11. The sequenced sample consisted of peripheral blood mononuclear cells. The V and J genes are TRBV19 and TRBJ2-5; TRBD2 agrees at 8 bases. This clonotype was obtained from a person aged 18 to 70 in good health. The CDR3 spells CASRISAGGGETQYF. The sequenced part of the CDR3 DNA is TGTGCCAGTAGGATCTCGGCGGGAGGTGGGGAGACC.